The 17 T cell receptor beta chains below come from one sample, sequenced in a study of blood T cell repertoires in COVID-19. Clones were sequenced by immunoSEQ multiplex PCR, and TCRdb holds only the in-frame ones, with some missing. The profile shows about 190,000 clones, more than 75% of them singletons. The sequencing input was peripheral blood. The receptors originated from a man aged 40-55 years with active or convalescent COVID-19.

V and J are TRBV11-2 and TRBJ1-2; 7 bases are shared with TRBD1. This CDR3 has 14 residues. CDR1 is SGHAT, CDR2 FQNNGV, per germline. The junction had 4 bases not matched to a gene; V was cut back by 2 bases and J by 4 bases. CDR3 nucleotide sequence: TGTGCCAGCAGCTTACTAGGACAGGCCTATGGCTACACCTTC. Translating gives CASSLLGQAYGYTF.

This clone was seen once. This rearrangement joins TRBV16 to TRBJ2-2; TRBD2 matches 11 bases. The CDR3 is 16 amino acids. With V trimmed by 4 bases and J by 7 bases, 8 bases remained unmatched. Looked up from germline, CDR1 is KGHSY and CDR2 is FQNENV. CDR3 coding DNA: TGTGCCAGCAGCCCTACTAGCGGGGGATCGGGCGGGGAGCTGTTTTTT. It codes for CASSPTSGGSGGELFF.

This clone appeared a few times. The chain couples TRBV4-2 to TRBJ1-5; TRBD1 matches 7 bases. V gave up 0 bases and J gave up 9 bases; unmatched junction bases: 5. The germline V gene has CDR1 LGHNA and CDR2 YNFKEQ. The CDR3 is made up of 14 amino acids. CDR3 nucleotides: TGTGCCAGCAGCCAAGAGAGGGGGCCGGTGCCCCAGCATTTT. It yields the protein CASSQERGPVPQHF.

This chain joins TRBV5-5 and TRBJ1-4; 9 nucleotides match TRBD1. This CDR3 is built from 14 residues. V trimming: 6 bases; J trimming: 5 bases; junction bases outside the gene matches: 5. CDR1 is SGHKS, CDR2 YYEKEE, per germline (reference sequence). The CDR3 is CASTTGQGNEKLFF. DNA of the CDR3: TGTGCCAGCACCACCGGACAGGGGAATGAAAAACTGTTTTTT.

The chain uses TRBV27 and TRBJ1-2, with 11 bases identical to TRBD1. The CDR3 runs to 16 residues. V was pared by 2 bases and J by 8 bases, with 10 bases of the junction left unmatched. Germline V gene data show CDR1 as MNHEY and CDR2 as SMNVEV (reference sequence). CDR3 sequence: CASSLTPDRGRGGYTF. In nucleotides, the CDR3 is TGTGCCAGCAGTTTAACCCCGGACAGGGGGCGCGGAGGCTACACCTTC.

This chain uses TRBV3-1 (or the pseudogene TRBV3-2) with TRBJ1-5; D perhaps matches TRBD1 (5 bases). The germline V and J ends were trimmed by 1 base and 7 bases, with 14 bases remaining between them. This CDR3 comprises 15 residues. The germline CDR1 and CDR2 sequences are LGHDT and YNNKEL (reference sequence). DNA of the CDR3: TGTGCCAGCAGCCAAGGGGGCCCCCCAAACCAGCCCCAGCATTTT. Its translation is CASSQGGPPNQPQHF.

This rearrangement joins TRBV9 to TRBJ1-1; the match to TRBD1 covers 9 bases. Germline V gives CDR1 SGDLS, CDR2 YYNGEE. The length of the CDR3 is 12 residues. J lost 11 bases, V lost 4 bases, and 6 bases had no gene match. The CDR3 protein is CASSYGDRAAFF. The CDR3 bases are TGTGCCAGCAGCTACGGGGACAGGGCCGCTTTCTTT.

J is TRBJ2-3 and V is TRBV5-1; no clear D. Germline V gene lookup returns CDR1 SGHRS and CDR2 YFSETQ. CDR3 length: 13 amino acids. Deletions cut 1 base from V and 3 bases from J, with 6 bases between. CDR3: CASSLSQTDTQYF. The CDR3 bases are TGCGCCAGCAGCTTGTCCCAAACAGATACGCAGTATTTT.

For the CDR3, the DNA is TGTGCCAGCAGCTACCCCCCTTACAGGGGTCGGGCCTACAATGAGCAGTTCTTC. Translating it yields CASSYPPYRGRAYNEQFF. V gene TRBV11-3 combines with J gene TRBJ2-1, with 7 bases aligning to TRBD1. V trimming: 4 bases; J trimming: 2 bases; junction bases outside the gene matches: 14. The CDR3 consists of 18 residues. Germline CDR1 and CDR2: SGHNT and YENEEA. The entire variable domain, with the rest obtained from reference TRBV11-3 and TRBJ2-1, is as follows: EAGVVQSPRYKIIEKKQPVAFWCNPISGHNTLYWYLQNLGQGPELLIRYENEEAVDDSQLPKDRFSAERLKGVDSTLKIQPAELGDSAVYLCASSYPPYRGRAYNEQFFGPGTRLTVL.

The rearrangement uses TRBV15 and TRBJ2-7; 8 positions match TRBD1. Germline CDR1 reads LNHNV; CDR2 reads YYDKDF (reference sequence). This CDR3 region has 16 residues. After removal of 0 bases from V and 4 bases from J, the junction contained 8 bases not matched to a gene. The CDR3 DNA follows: TGTGCCACCAGCAGAGATGGACAGGGTGGTAAATACGAGCAGTACTTC. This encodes CATSRDGQGGKYEQYF.

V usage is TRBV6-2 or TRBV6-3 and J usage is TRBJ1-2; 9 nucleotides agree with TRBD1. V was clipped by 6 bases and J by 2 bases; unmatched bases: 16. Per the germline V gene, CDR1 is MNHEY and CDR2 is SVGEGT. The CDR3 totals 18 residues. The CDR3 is CASSHVPGQGGWNYGYTF. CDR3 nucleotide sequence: TGTGCCAGCAGCCACGTCCCGGGACAGGGAGGATGGAACTATGGCTACACCTTC.

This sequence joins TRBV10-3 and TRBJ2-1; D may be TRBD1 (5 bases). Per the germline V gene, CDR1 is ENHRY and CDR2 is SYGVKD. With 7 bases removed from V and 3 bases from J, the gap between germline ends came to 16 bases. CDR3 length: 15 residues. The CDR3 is CAIMAREPRYNEQFF. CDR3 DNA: TGTGCCATCATGGCCAGGGAACCCCGCTACAATGAGCAGTTCTTC.

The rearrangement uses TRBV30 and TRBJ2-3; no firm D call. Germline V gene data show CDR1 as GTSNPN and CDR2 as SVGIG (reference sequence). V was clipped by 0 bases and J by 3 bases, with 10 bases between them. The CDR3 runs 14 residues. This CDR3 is CAWSVVPGTDTQYF. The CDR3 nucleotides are TGTGCCTGGAGTGTAGTGCCCGGTACAGATACGCAGTATTTT.

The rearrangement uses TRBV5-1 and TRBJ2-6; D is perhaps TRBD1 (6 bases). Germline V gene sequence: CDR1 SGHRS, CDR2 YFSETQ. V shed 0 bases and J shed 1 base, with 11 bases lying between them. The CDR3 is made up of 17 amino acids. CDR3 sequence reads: CASSLAGVLSGANVLTF. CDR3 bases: TGCGCCAGCAGCTTGGCAGGGGTACTATCTGGGGCCAACGTCCTGACTTTC.

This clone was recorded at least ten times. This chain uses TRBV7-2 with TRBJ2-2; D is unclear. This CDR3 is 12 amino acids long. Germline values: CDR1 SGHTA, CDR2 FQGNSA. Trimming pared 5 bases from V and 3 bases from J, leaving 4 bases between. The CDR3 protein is CASSLYTGELFF. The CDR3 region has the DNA TGTGCCAGCAGCCTTTACACCGGGGAGCTGTTTTTT.

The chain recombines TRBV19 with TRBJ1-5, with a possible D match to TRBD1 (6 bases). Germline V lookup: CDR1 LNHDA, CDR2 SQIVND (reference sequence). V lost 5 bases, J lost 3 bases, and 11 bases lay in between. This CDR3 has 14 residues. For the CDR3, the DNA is TGTGCCAGTAGTCATTGGGACATCAATCAGCCCCAGCATTTT. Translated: CASSHWDINQPQHF.

The CDR3 reads CASSLGVTGYNEQFF. The CDR3 region has the DNA TGTGCCAGCAGCTTAGGGGTGACAGGCTACAATGAGCAGTTCTTC. The chain combines TRBV7-2 with TRBJ2-1; the D gene is possibly TRBD1 (6 bases). The CDR3 sequence is 15 residues long. V was clipped by 1 base and J by 3 bases, with 10 bases between them. Germline V gene data show CDR1 as SGHTA and CDR2 as FQGNSA.